This T cell receptor beta chain was documented in a study of regulatory T cells in long-lasting Graves disease. The authors built TCR beta libraries using iRepertoire HTBI primers and Arm-PCR of CDR3 regions. TCRdb analysed the multiplex PCR reads with MiXCR anew, one entry per CDR3 protein. In the table there are almost 350,000 distinct CDR3 sequences, 20% of which are singletons. CDR1 and CDR2 from the germline V gene are LGHDT and YNNKEL (reference sequence). CDR3 length: 14 residues. Trimming pared 0 bases from V and 3 bases from J, leaving 9 bases between. General study points: Favored usage of TRBV28, TRBJ1-2 and TRBJ2-5 was recorded in persistent disease. Among persistent patients, a larger number of public clonotypes were shared (roughly 2,700) than among newly diagnosed patients (about 970).

This clonotype appeared many times. The antigen is undetermined. Time point of the sample: persistent/refractory GD, antithyroid drugs over 5 years with positive TRAb. RNA isolated from PBMCs was used to make the TCR library. Patient provenance is recorded as an endocrinology department in Xi'an, China. The J gene is TRBJ2-7, the V gene TRBV3-1; D may be TRBD2 (6 bases). The sequencing here drew on peripheral blood mononuclear cells (PBMCs), taken when the disease was refractory, from a patient treated with antithyroid drugs. This receptor was identified in a female donor with Graves disease. CDR3 in DNA: TGTGCCAGCAGCCAAGAGGGAGGATTCTACGAGCAGTACTTC. Amino acid sequence: CASSQEGGFYEQYF.